This T cell receptor beta chain derives from a study of cytomegalovirus exposure and HLA in healthy donors. Findings of the study overall: Among donors in an Asian-associated ancestry cluster, a later analysis reportedly found fewer N-insertions than the roughly 700-donor mean. A later analysis showed TCR association rates differing by HLA locus, peaking at DRB1 and lowest at HLA-C. The investigators catalogued 160 or so TCR beta chains as cytomegalovirus-associated.

The junction had 8 bases not matched to a gene; V was cut back by 4 bases and J by 0 bases. CDR3 length: 17 residues. From germline, CDR1 is ENHRY and CDR2 SYGVKD. It was with 60 Vbeta and 13 Jbeta primers that the PCR ran. Original analysis: A later analysis counted 70 million to 85 million unique TCR beta chains, roughly 11 million shared. Generated by immunoSEQ multiplex PCR, the TCRdb table keeps only in-frame clones and is missing some. D and trimming come from the DNA, and the V and J calls and clone size come from that table. The sample yields under 200,000 clones, roughly 77% seen once. For this clone: No antigen is known for it.

The sample comprised PBMCs. This TCR was recovered from a man aged 45 to 65 in good health and CMV-seropositive. The gene calls are TRBV10-3 and TRBJ2-3; 9 bases match TRBD2. The CDR3 nucleotides read TGTGCCATCAGTGTTGGCGGGGGGGGTACTAGCACAGATACGCAGTATTTT. Encoded protein: CAISVGGGGTSTDTQYF.